This TCR beta chain was recovered during a study of blood T cells in healthy people across ages. In the study overall: Template switching captured about one barcoded beta molecule per two T cells.

Turning to this clonotype: The antigen remains unidentified.

Primed by a sample-barcoded 5' primer and a J-beta primer mix, a second PCR proceeded for 7 to 11 cycles. Each cDNA was tagged by a template-switch adaptor containing 12 random nucleotides. TCRdb re-called the 5' RACE reads through MiXCR, storing one row per CDR3 protein. The sample includes around 1.5 million distinct CDR3 sequences, about 31% seen only once; the top ten take over 9%. Study observations and caveats: Naive T cell percentage by flow cytometry tracked strongly with beta diversity. Unknown donor CMV status possibly confounded expanded clonotype changes.

V was pared by 2 bases and J by 10 bases, with 12 bases between. The germline gives CDR1 SGHKS, CDR2 YYEKEE (reference sequence). This CDR3 is built from 12 residues. This sequence joins TRBV5-5 and TRBJ1-2; D not certain. The clonotype comes from a woman aged 25 to 45 in good health. Sequencing was performed on blood. The CDR3 sequence: CASSLGPKSYTF. The CDR3 DNA reads as TGTGCCAGCAGCTTAGGACCTAAGTCCTACACCTTC.